This is a list of T cell receptor beta chains from one sample in a study of shared clonotypes between healthy human individuals. This table comes from immunoSEQ multiplex PCR, and its TCRdb copy is limited to in-frame clones, with some not included. Seen here are some 2,500,000 clones, roughly 93% observed once, and the top ten hold approximately 0.37%. Sequenced: naive CD4+ T cells from PBMCs. Receptors were obtained from a young man in good health. Some clones in this sample may be carry-over from other donors' samples. CDR3s include the opening cysteine and the closing phenylalanine or tryptophan. A D gene is named only where the DNA matches it firmly. Clone size appears in some rows only: once, few, many, or a class for an expanded clone.

cdr3_aa | cdr3_nt | j_call | d_call | clone_size | v_call
CASSIGAGLTEAFF | TGTGCCAGTAGTATAGGGGCAGGGTTGACTGAAGCTTTCTTT | TRBJ1-1 | . | few | TRBV19
CASSYSAGGAAEQYF | TGTGCCAGCAGTTACTCCGCAGGGGGCGCGGCCGAGCAGTACTTC | TRBJ2-7 | TRBD1 | . | TRBV6-6
CASSPERRYEQYF | TGTGCCAGCAGTCCCGAAAGACGCTACGAGCAGTACTTC | TRBJ2-7 | . | . | TRBV27
CASSLQEDYTEAFF | TGCGCCAGCAGCTTGCAGGAAGATTACACTGAAGCTTTCTTT | TRBJ1-1 | . | . | TRBV5-1
CASSPWGFTGSTDTQYF | TGTGCCAGCAGCCCGTGGGGTTTTACCGGGAGCACAGATACGCAGTATTTT | TRBJ2-3 | . | once | TRBV28
CASSIQHQRTDTQYF | TGTGCCAGTAGTATACAGCACCAGCGTACAGATACGCAGTATTTT | TRBJ2-3 | . | . | TRBV19
CASSPTAPSNQPQHF | TGTGCCAGCAGCCCGACAGCCCCTAGCAATCAGCCCCAGCATTTT | TRBJ1-5 | . | . | TRBV28
CASSSTHRGRDTGELFF | TGTGCCAGCAGTTCTACTCACAGGGGTCGGGACACCGGGGAGCTGTTTTTT | TRBJ2-2 | TRBD1 | . | TRBV28
CASSLIGQGASKNIQYF | TGTGCCAGCAGCTTAATCGGCCAGGGGGCTTCCAAAAACATTCAGTACTTC | TRBJ2-4 | TRBD1 | . | TRBV7-8
CASSPGGGAYEQYF | TGCGCCAGCAGCCCGGGTGGTGGGGCCTACGAGCAGTACTTC | TRBJ2-7 | . | . | TRBV5-1
CASSAVSSGTFYNEQFF | TGTGCCAGCAGCGCGGTGAGTAGCGGGACCTTCTACAATGAGCAGTTCTTC | TRBJ2-1 | TRBD2 | . | TRBV5-6
CASSQGSGSYNEQFF | TGCGCCAGCAGCCAAGGATCAGGCTCCTACAATGAGCAGTTCTTC | TRBJ2-1 | . | . | TRBV4-1
CASSPRRSGWDEKLFF | TGCGCCAGCAGCCCGAGACGCTCAGGGTGGGACGAAAAACTGTTTTTT | TRBJ1-4 | . | . | TRBV4-1
CASSLRRTGESGYTF | TGTGCCAGCAGCCTCCGTCGGACAGGGGAGAGTGGCTACACCTTC | TRBJ1-2 | TRBD1 | . | TRBV7-2
CASSLENREGTGELFF | TGCGCCAGCAGCTTGGAGAACAGGGAAGGCACCGGGGAGCTGTTTTTT | TRBJ2-2 | . | . | TRBV5-1
CAFTVSGNTIYF | TGTGCCTTCACGGTCTCTGGAAACACCATATATTTT | TRBJ1-3 | . | . | TRBV30
CASWDSRRGYEQYF | TGTGCCAGCTGGGACTCCCGACGGGGCTACGAGCAGTACTTC | TRBJ2-7 | . | once | TRBV28
CATSRLNRGAASYGYTF | TGTGCCACCAGCAGGCTCAACAGGGGCGCAGCCTCCTATGGCTACACCTTC | TRBJ1-2 | TRBD1 | few | TRBV15
CASSQNPQREQYF | TGTGCCAGCAGCCAAAACCCACAGCGGGAGCAGTACTTC | TRBJ2-7 | . | . | TRBV14
CASSIFQGNNQPQHF | TGTGCCAGCAGTATCTTCCAAGGCAACAATCAGCCCCAGCATTTT | TRBJ1-5 | . | . | TRBV6-5
CAISESGGPGQPQHF | TGTGCCATCAGTGAGTCAGGAGGGCCAGGTCAGCCCCAGCATTTT | TRBJ1-5 | . | . | TRBV10-3
CASSLGTVPYEQYF | TGCGCCAGCAGCTTAGGGACAGTACCTTACGAGCAGTACTTC | TRBJ2-7 | TRBD1 | . | TRBV5-1
CASSFRGANTDTQYF | TGTGCCAGCAGCTTCCGGGGGGCTAACACAGATACGCAGTATTTT | TRBJ2-3 | . | . | TRBV11-2
CASRRPGQTYNEQFF | TGTGCCAGCAGGAGGCCGGGACAGACTTACAATGAGCAGTTCTTC | TRBJ2-1 | TRBD1 | . | TRBV6-6
CASISGTRETQYF | TGTGCCAGCATTTCCGGGACACGAGAGACCCAGTACTTC | TRBJ2-5 | . | . | TRBV28
CASSESRGYQQYF | TGTGCCAGCAGTGAATCGAGGGGATATCAGCAGTACTTC | TRBJ2-7 | . | . | TRBV6-1
CASSSGGRETQYF | TGTGCCAGTAGTTCTGGGGGGCGGGAGACCCAGTACTTC | TRBJ2-5 | . | . | TRBV28
CASSHVNGTSGSERSYEQYF | TGCGCCAGCAGCCACGTCAACGGGACTAGCGGGAGCGAACGCTCCTACGAGCAGTACTTC | TRBJ2-7 | TRBD2 | . | TRBV4-3
CASSWFGTSTDTQYF | TGTGCCAGCAGCTGGTTTGGGACTAGCACAGATACGCAGTATTTT | TRBJ2-3 | . | . | TRBV11-2
CASSFRGRTNEKLFF | TGTGCCAGCAGCTTTAGGGGGCGGACTAATGAAAAACTGTTTTTT | TRBJ1-4 | TRBD1 | . | TRBV7-2
CASSQRAGVDNEQFF | TGTGCCAGCAGCCAACGAGCGGGAGTCGACAATGAGCAGTTCTTC | TRBJ2-1 | TRBD2 | . | TRBV14
CSADRGNTQYF | TGCAGTGCCGACCGGGGCAATACGCAGTATTTT | TRBJ2-3 | . | . | TRBV20-1
CASSSGLAVYEQYF | TGTGCCAGCAGCTCGGGACTAGCGGTCTACGAGCAGTACTTC | TRBJ2-7 | TRBD2 | . | TRBV11-2
CASSFGGSDTIYF | TGTGCCAGCAGCTTTGGCGGGAGCGACACCATATATTTT | TRBJ1-3 | . | . | TRBV7-2
CASSYAGGTDTQYF | TGTGCCAGCAGTTACGCGGGTGGAACAGATACGCAGTATTTT | TRBJ2-3 | . | . | TRBV2
CASSPGRETQYF | TGTGCCAGCAGCCCGGGACGAGAGACCCAGTACTTC | TRBJ2-5 | . | few | TRBV7-2
CASSLAGRGPNYGYTF | TGTGCCAGCAGCTTAGCAGGCAGGGGGCCTAACTATGGCTACACCTTC | TRBJ1-2 | TRBD1 | . | TRBV7-2
CASSEASVDEAFF | TGTGCCAGCAGCGAGGCGTCGGTTGATGAAGCTTTCTTT | TRBJ1-1 | . | . | TRBV28
CASSGLKGPILYGYTF | TGTGCCAGCAGTGGCCTTAAGGGACCTATTCTCTATGGCTACACCTTC | TRBJ1-2 | . | . | TRBV2
CAWSAPGRAAYEQYF | TGTGCCTGGAGTGCCCCGGGACGGGCAGCCTACGAGCAGTACTTC | TRBJ2-7 | . | . | TRBV30
CATKSGGSTEAFF | TGTGCCACCAAGTCTGGGGGGAGCACTGAAGCTTTCTTT | TRBJ1-1 | . | . | TRBV15
CASSRSGTAPYEQYF | TGTGCCAGTAGTAGATCCGGGACAGCACCCTACGAGCAGTACTTC | TRBJ2-7 | TRBD1 | . | TRBV19
CASSFPAGPNEQFF | TGTGCCAGCAGTTTTCCAGCGGGACCCAATGAGCAGTTCTTC | TRBJ2-1 | TRBD2 | . | TRBV6-1
CASSKGTSGTETQYF | TGTGCCAGCAGCAAAGGGACTAGCGGGACCGAGACCCAGTACTTC | TRBJ2-5 | TRBD2 | . | TRBV11-3
CASTSPGNTIYF | TGTGCCAGCACCTCCCCGGGAAACACCATATATTTT | TRBJ1-3 | . | . | TRBV28
CATFIERKGGAQYF | TGTGCCACCTTCATCGAGAGAAAAGGCGGGGCCCAGTACTTC | TRBJ2-5 | . | . | TRBV6-1
CASSYSRGAPDTEAFF | TGTGCCAGCAGTTACTCGAGGGGGGCGCCGGACACTGAAGCTTTCTTT | TRBJ1-1 | . | . | TRBV6-6
CASSFSGTSGHNEQFF | TGTGCCAGCAGCTTCTCCGGGACTAGCGGACACAATGAGCAGTTCTTC | TRBJ2-1 | TRBD2 | . | TRBV11-3
CASSGGLGNEQFF | TGTGCCAGCAGCGGGGGACTAGGCAATGAGCAGTTCTTC | TRBJ2-1 | TRBD2 | . | TRBV7-3
CASSREGLEAFF | TGTGCCAGCAGCCGGGAGGGGCTCGAAGCTTTCTTT | TRBJ1-1 | . | few | TRBV11-1
CASSPGGPSYEQYF | TGTGCCAGCTCACCGGGGGGGCCCTCCTACGAGCAGTACTTC | TRBJ2-7 | . | . | TRBV18